The 19 T cell receptor beta chains reported below all come from one sample, sequenced in a study of shared clonotypes between healthy human individuals. Data came from immunoSEQ multiplex PCR; TCRdb stores just in-frame clones and leaves some out. The sample has roughly 1 million clones, approximately 70% seen once. Sequencing input: memory CD4+ T cells sorted from blood. Subset denoted: CD45RA-negative fraction. The receptors come from a man between 18 and 35 years old in good health.

This clone was seen ten or more times. The chain combines TRBV28 with TRBJ1-1; D remains unclear. CDR1 and CDR2 from the germline V gene are MDHEN and SYDVKM. V gave up 6 bases and J gave up 3 bases, with 14 bases separating them. There are 14 residues in the CDR3. DNA for the CDR3: TGTGCCAGCAGCAAGGTCTCAAGGGACACTGAAGCTTTCTTT. Amino acid sequence: CASSKVSRDTEAFF.

The chain employs TRBV7-2 and TRBJ2-7, with 8 bases aligning to TRBD1. Germline V gene sequence: CDR1 SGHTA, CDR2 FQGNSA. The CDR3 loop spans 16 amino acids. V was clipped by 4 bases and J by 6 bases; unmatched bases: 14. CDR3 sequence: CASSWGGGSQGAEQYF. CDR3 coding DNA: TGTGCCAGCAGCTGGGGAGGTGGGAGTCAGGGGGCCGAGCAGTACTTC.

This sequence joins TRBV5-6 and TRBJ2-3; TRBD1 matches 8 bases. V dropped 4 bases and J dropped 3; count of bases not matched to a gene: 7. The CDR3 spans 15 residues. The germline CDR1 and CDR2 sequences are SGHDT and YYEEEE. The CDR3 DNA follows: TGTGCCAGCAGCCCTGGACAGGGTGGGACAGATACGCAGTATTTT. Amino acids: CASSPGQGGTDTQYF.

The genes are TRBV30 and TRBJ1-1; D ambiguous. The CDR3 extends over 15 amino acids. Germline CDR1 reads GTSNPN; CDR2 reads SVGIG (reference sequence). V was clipped by 2 bases and J by 1 base, with 14 bases between them. The CDR3 sequence: CAWSNPPLGNTEAFF. The CDR3 DNA sequence: TGTGCCTGGAGTAATCCTCCCCTGGGGAACACTGAAGCTTTCTTT.

This rearrangement joins TRBV6-5 to TRBJ1-1; a possible D gene is TRBD1 (5 bases). Between the trimmed V and J ends, which lost 10 bases and 0 bases, there was a span of 18 bases. The CDR3 is 15 residues long. CDR1 is MNHEY and CDR2 is SVGAGI in the germline V gene. CDR3 nucleotides: TGTGCCACCCGAAGGGGCAGGGCCTTGAACACTGAAGCTTTCTTT. Protein: CATRRGRALNTEAFF.

This clone was seen a few times. The chain couples TRBV5-1 to TRBJ1-4; D call uncertain. Trimming stripped 5 bases from V and 0 bases from J, with 20 bases between. CDR1 is SGHRS, CDR2 YFSETQ, per germline. This CDR3 is built from 18 residues. The CDR3 DNA sequence: TGCGCCAGCAGGCTCGAGCCTTTCGGGATTCCAACTAATGAAAAACTGTTTTTT. Amino acids: CASRLEPFGIPTNEKLFF. The full variable domain, with the rest looked up from reference TRBV5-1 and TRBJ1-4, is KAGVTQTPRYLIKTRGQQVTLSCSPISGHRSVSWYQQTPGQGLQFLFEYFSETQRNKGNFPGRFSGRQFSNSRSEMNVSTLELGDSALYLCASRLEPFGIPTNEKLFFGSGTQLSVL.

This clone was seen many times. V gene TRBV6-1 combines with J gene TRBJ1-1, with D possibly TRBD1 on 6 matching bases. Between the trimmed V and J ends, which lost 10 bases and 0 bases, there was a span of 15 bases. Germline values: CDR1 MNHNS, CDR2 SASEGT. The CDR3 length is 14 residues. The CDR3 loop reads CATPKSGVNTEAFF. The CDR3 region has the DNA TGTGCCACCCCCAAGTCAGGGGTGAACACTGAAGCTTTCTTT.

V and J are TRBV11-2 and TRBJ2-7; TRBD2 matches 10 bases. The J segment lost 3 bases and the V segment lost 3 bases, leaving 5 bases of the junction unmatched. The CDR3 spans 15 residues. Germline V gives CDR1 SGHAT, CDR2 FQNNGV. Here the CDR3 reads CASSLERGGHYEQYF. The CDR3 DNA follows: TGTGCCAGCAGCTTGGAGCGGGGGGGCCACTACGAGCAGTACTTC.

This rearrangement joins TRBV28 to TRBJ2-5; D is unresolved. V was trimmed by 5 bases and J by 5 bases, leaving 9 bases between them. CDR3 length: 12 amino acids. Per germline, CDR1 MDHEN and CDR2 SYDVKM. CDR3 sequence reads: CASSIVRETQYF. CDR3 in DNA: TGTGCCAGCAGTATCGTACGGGAGACCCAGTACTTC.

The chain employs TRBV19 and TRBJ2-5, with D maybe TRBD2 (6 bases). Germline V gene sequence: CDR1 LNHDA, CDR2 SQIVND (reference sequence). The germline V and J ends were trimmed by 3 bases and 0 bases, with 11 bases remaining between them. The length of the CDR3 is 15 residues. CDR3 in DNA: TGTGCCAGTAGTATCGGGGGTGGGTACCAAGAGACCCAGTACTTC. This gives the protein CASSIGGGYQETQYF.

The chain joins TRBV6-4 to TRBJ2-1, with TRBD2 identical over 10 bases. Losses at the gene ends were 0 bases for V and 4 bases for J; bases not matched to a gene: 3. Looked up from germline, CDR1 is MRHNA and CDR2 is SNTAGT. The CDR3 is 16 residues long. DNA for the CDR3: TGTGCCAGCAGTGACTCTCTTAGCGGGGGGTACAATGAGCAGTTCTTC. It is translated as CASSDSLSGGYNEQFF.

This clone was counted only a few times. The CDR3 sequence: CASSGQSQPQHF. The CDR3 DNA reads TGTGCCAGCAGTGGTCAGAGTCAGCCCCAGCATTTT. This chain connects TRBV2 to TRBJ1-5; D remains unclear. This CDR3 spans 12 amino acids. Germline CDR1 reads SNHLY; CDR2 reads FYNNEI. Trimming removed 4 bases at V and 6 bases at J, with 7 bases between.

This clone was counted a single time. The V gene is TRBV6-1, the J gene TRBJ2-5; maybe TRBD2 (7 bases). The length of the CDR3 is 14 residues. Germline-derived CDR1 and CDR2 are MNHNS and SASEGT. The V end lost 5 bases, the J end lost 5 bases, and 15 bases lay between the germline ends. CDR3: CASSSKGGGETQYF. DNA of the CDR3: TGTGCCAGCAGTTCGAAGGGAGGGGGGGAGACCCAGTACTTC.

The chain is built from TRBV6-5 and TRBJ2-7; D could derive from TRBD1 or TRBD2 (5 bases each). The CDR3 is made up of 14 amino acids. Germline CDR1 and CDR2: MNHEY and SVGAGI. This CDR3 is CTAARDPSSYEQYF. CDR3 nucleotide sequence: TGTACCGCCGCCCGGGACCCGAGCTCCTACGAGCAGTACTTC.

The V call is TRBV28, the J call TRBJ1-6; D unclear. The V and J ends lost 1 base and 10 bases respectively, with 17 bases between them. CDR1 MDHEN and CDR2 SYDVKM come from the germline V gene. The CDR3 loop spans 16 amino acids. The CDR3: CASSLFSQVIGSPLHF. The CDR3 DNA reads TGTGCCAGCAGTTTATTCTCGCAAGTCATCGGGTCACCCCTCCACTTT.

The genes are TRBV6-6 and TRBJ2-5, with a tentative D call TRBD2 (6 bases). The ends were cut back, 5 bases at V and 2 bases at J, with 15 bases in the middle. The CDR3 sequence is 15 residues long. Germline CDR1 MNHNY, CDR2 SVGAGI (reference sequence). The CDR3 region is CASSRDGGPQETQYF. CDR3 in DNA: TGTGCCAGCAGTCGGGACGGAGGGCCTCAAGAGACCCAGTACTTC.

This clone was counted many times. The rearrangement links TRBV30 to TRBJ1-2; D ambiguous. V was trimmed by 4 bases and J by 7 bases, leaving 13 bases between them. Looked up from germline, CDR1 is GTSNPN and CDR2 is SVGIG (reference sequence). The CDR3 sequence is 12 residues long. DNA for the CDR3: TGTGCCTGGAAAACGACGACCCCTGGCTACACCTTC. Translation gives CAWKTTTPGYTF.

The chain combines TRBV7-2 with TRBJ2-3, with D maybe TRBD2 (7 bases). V was pared by 5 bases and J by 6 bases, with 15 bases between. Germline lookup yields CDR1 SGHTA and CDR2 FQGNSA. The CDR3 extends over 14 amino acids. Here the CDR3 reads CASSAKGGMDTQYF. The CDR3 DNA reads TGTGCCAGCAGCGCCAAGGGGGGGATGGATACGCAGTATTTT. The variable domain in full, with the rest retrieved from reference TRBV7-2 and TRBJ2-3, is GAGVSQSPSNKVTEKGKDVELRCDPISGHTALYWYRQSLGQGLEFLIYFQGNSAPDKSGLPSDRFSAERTGGSVSTLTIQRTQQEDSAVYLCASSAKGGMDTQYFGPGTRLTVL.

In regard to this clone: Since the CDR3 does not end with the conserved phenylalanine or tryptophan, this likely comes from a read error. The DNA is left out, because the CDR3 cannot be placed on it with certainty; the CDR3 is given as TCRdb lists it. The rearrangement joins TRBV2 to TRBJ2-7; the D segment call TRBD1 is taken from the table without a DNA check. Germline-derived CDR1 and CDR2 are SNHLY and FYNNEI. The CDR3 is 11 residues long, counting both termini. Here the CDR3 reads CASSSGTGRDI.